This T cell receptor (beta chain) was documented in a study of T cell responses to AZD1222 COVID-19 vaccine. Only in-frame clones appear in the TCRdb table, and some are missing; sequencing was by immunoSEQ multiplex PCR. The table includes about 67,000 clones, approximately 80% detected once. The germline gives CDR1 MDHEN, CDR2 SYDVKM. Trimming took 7 bases from V and 2 from J, leaving 17 bases between them. The CDR3 totals 15 residues. This material consisted of peripheral blood, taken on day 0 of AZD1222 vaccination. The sequence was collected from an adult in good health. The V call is TRBV28, the J call TRBJ1-2; possible D gene TRBD1, 5 bases. The CDR3 coding sequence is TGTGCCAGCACTCCCCCCCGGGGGAAAAACTATGGCTACACCTTC. Residues: CASTPPRGKNYGYTF.